A single sample gave rise to the 17 T cell receptor beta chains below, sequenced in a study of early stage breast cancer tumors. Sequenced by immunoSEQ multiplex PCR; TCRdb stores in-frame clones only, minus some. This sample has 15,000 or so clones; 65% to 85% occur once, and the top ten carry less than 5.5%. The sample was normal breast tissue next to the tumor. All receptors derive from a person aged 30-39 years with breast cancer.

This chain joins TRBV5-4 and TRBJ1-2; perhaps TRBD1 as D (5 bases). Germline CDR1 SGHNT, CDR2 YYREEE (reference sequence). The CDR3 totals 15 residues. V was shortened by 4 bases and J by 2 bases, with 15 bases between the two germline ends. The CDR3 sequence is CASSGGGAQNYGYTF. In nucleotides, the CDR3 is TGTGCCAGCAGCGGGGGTGGGGCACAAAACTATGGCTACACCTTC.

The J gene is TRBJ2-6, the V gene TRBV7-9; a possible D gene is TRBD2 (5 bases). V dropped 2 bases and J dropped 4 bases, with 18 bases sitting between them. The germline V gene has CDR1 SEHNR and CDR2 FQNEAQ (reference sequence). The CDR3 is 18 residues long. The CDR3 DNA reads as TGTGCCAGCAGCTTATCGGCGCCCCGGGGATCGGGGGCCAACGTCCTGACTTTC. Amino acids: CASSLSAPRGSGANVLTF.

The chain is built from TRBV6-1 and TRBJ2-4; D unclear. CDR3 length equals 13 residues. Trimming removed 5 bases at V and 4 bases at J, with 9 bases between. The germline V gene has CDR1 MNHNS and CDR2 SASEGT. CDR3 amino acids: CASSPRSKNIQYF. CDR3 in DNA: TGTGCCAGCAGTCCAAGGAGTAAAAACATTCAGTACTTC.

The chain joins TRBV7-2 to TRBJ2-7; tentatively, D is TRBD1 (6 bases). From germline, CDR1 is SGHTA and CDR2 FQGNSA. Trimming left V 4 bases short and J 3 bases short, with 19 bases between. The CDR3 contains 16 residues. The CDR3 loop reads CASSYSRGSGYYEQYF. CDR3 sequence (DNA): TGTGCCAGCAGCTACAGCAGGGGCTCTGGTTACTACGAGCAGTACTTC.

This clone was seen only a few times. As DNA, the CDR3 is TGTGCCAGCAGCTTACTTACAGGGGGCCGCACCGGGGAGCTGTTTTTT. It encodes CASSLLTGGRTGELFF. J is TRBJ2-2 and V is TRBV11-3; 9 nucleotides match TRBD1. CDR1 is SGHNT, CDR2 YENEEA, per germline. The CDR3 runs to 16 residues. The J segment lost 4 bases and the V segment lost 2 bases, leaving 5 bases of the junction unmatched.

The genes are TRBV6-6 and TRBJ1-2; 9 positions agree with TRBD1. The CDR3 extends over 14 amino acids. CDR1 is MNHNY and CDR2 is SVGAGI in the germline V gene (reference sequence). The J segment lost 6 bases and the V segment lost 7 bases, leaving 9 bases of the junction unmatched. DNA of the CDR3: TGTGCCAGCAACCATAGGGACAGGGCAAATGGCTACACCTTC. Protein: CASNHRDRANGYTF.

The rearrangement uses TRBV5-6 and TRBJ2-1; 11 bases align to TRBD2. The CDR3 length is 17 residues. CDR1 is SGHDT and CDR2 is YYEEEE in the germline V gene. J lost 8 bases, V lost 4 bases, and 14 bases had no gene match. CDR3 region: CASSLRLAGGIADEQFF. DNA of the CDR3: TGTGCCAGCAGCCTACGGTTAGCGGGAGGGATTGCAGATGAGCAGTTCTTC.

This rearrangement joins TRBV18 to TRBJ2-1; TRBD2 might be the D (5 bases). Per the germline V gene, CDR1 is KGHSH and CDR2 is LQKENI. The CDR3 spans 14 residues. Trimming took 3 bases from V and 5 from J, leaving 11 bases between them. The CDR3 DNA reads as TGTGCCAGCTCACCGTCGGGGAGAGACAATGAGCAGTTCTTC. Its protein is CASSPSGRDNEQFF.

The chain links TRBV5-1 to TRBJ2-1; the match to TRBD2 covers 10 bases. J gave up 3 bases and V 4 bases, and 7 bases lay outside the gene matches. CDR1 and CDR2 (germline): SGHRS, YFSETQ. The CDR3 has 16 residues. The CDR3 DNA reads TGCGCCAGCAGCCCGGTCCTAGCGGGAGTCTACAATGAGCAGTTCTTC. This sequence encodes CASSPVLAGVYNEQFF.

The J gene is TRBJ2-1, the V gene TRBV10-3; 8 bases align to TRBD2. Trimming took 1 base from V and 4 from J; bases not matched to a gene: 6. Germline loops: CDR1 ENHRY, CDR2 SYGVKD. This CDR3 is 16 amino acids long. The DNA of the CDR3 is TGTGCCATCAGTGAGTGGCTAGCGGGTTTATACAATGAGCAGTTCTTC. It is translated as CAISEWLAGLYNEQFF.

The chain employs TRBV5-4 and TRBJ1-2; unclear D gene. The germline CDR1 and CDR2 sequences are SGHNT and YYREEE (reference sequence). The germline V and J ends were trimmed by 4 bases and 6 bases, with 10 bases remaining between them. The CDR3 is 12 amino acids. CDR3 in amino acids: CASSVSNHGYTF. CDR3 in DNA: TGTGCCAGCAGCGTTTCTAATCATGGCTACACCTTC.

The rearrangement links TRBV11-3 to TRBJ2-3, with 8 positions matching TRBD2. After removal of 0 bases from V and 5 bases from J, the junction contained 7 bases not matched to a gene. The CDR3 has 16 residues. Germline CDR1 SGHNT, CDR2 YENEEA. CDR3 sequence (DNA): TGTGCCAGCAGCTTAGAAAGCGGGGGTAGTGGAGATACGCAGTATTTT. Translation: CASSLESGGSGDTQYF.

CDR3 sequence reads: CASIAGTNTGELFF. In nucleotides, the CDR3 is TGTGCCAGCATAGCGGGAACGAACACCGGGGAGCTGTTTTTT. The chain employs TRBV6-1 and TRBJ2-2; 8 bases match TRBD2. CDR1 and CDR2 (germline): MNHNS, SASEGT. The CDR3 totals 14 residues. V lost 7 bases to trimming and J lost 0 bases; unmatched junction nucleotides: 1.

The CDR3 region has the DNA TGTGCCAGCAGCCAGGGGACTTCTTACGAGCAGTACTTC. Translated, it gives CASSQGTSYEQYF. V gene TRBV4-2 combines with J gene TRBJ2-7; a weak D match, TRBD2 (6 bases). The CDR3 runs to 13 residues. V was clipped by 3 bases and J by 4 bases, with 10 bases between them. Germline CDR1 is LGHNA and CDR2 is YNFKEQ.

The table lists this clone with a count of one. The CDR3 region has the DNA TGCGCCAGCAGCATTGGGACAGGGGGTGCTGAAGCTTTCTTT. It encodes CASSIGTGGAEAFF. This chain joins TRBV5-1 and TRBJ1-1, with 11 bases fitting TRBD1. V dropped 4 bases and J dropped 6; count of bases not matched to a gene: 5. The CDR3 sequence is 14 residues long. Germline V gene sequence: CDR1 SGHRS, CDR2 YFSETQ.

The chain has TRBV5-6 and TRBJ1-3; TRBD1 is a possible D gene (5 bases). V was shortened by 7 bases and J by 1 base, with 18 bases between the two germline ends. The CDR3 consists of 16 residues. CDR1 is SGHDT and CDR2 is YYEEEE in the germline V gene. CDR3 loop: CASSLRGVASGNTIYF. CDR3 DNA: TGTGCCAGCTCCCTGCGGGGGGTTGCGTCTGGAAACACCATATATTTT.

A few counts support this clone. This chain links TRBV19 with TRBJ1-5, with 10 bases matching TRBD1. J lost 0 bases, V lost 4 bases, and 18 bases had no gene match. The CDR3 sequence is 21 residues long. The germline V gene has CDR1 LNHDA and CDR2 SQIVND (reference sequence). This CDR3 is CASSTRSRDRGQEDSNQPQHF. DNA of the CDR3: TGTGCCAGTAGTACGAGGTCTCGGGACAGGGGCCAGGAAGATAGCAATCAGCCCCAGCATTTT.